The 15 T cell receptor beta chains below come from one sample, sequenced in a study of Ad26.COV2.S vaccination and SARS-CoV-2 variants. Repertoires were generated with immunoSEQ multiplex PCR, while TCRdb's copy carries only in-frame clones and drops some. Counted here are around 300,000 clones, roughly 90% occurring once; the ten biggest clones make up about 5.4%. Described treatment: about 20 received Ad26.COV2.S at low or high dose, single or two shots; several received placebo; per-sample allocation not given. Sample collection was performed on day 63 after the first vaccine or placebo injection. This sample comprised peripheral blood, obtained in a trial of Ad26.COV2.S vaccine versus placebo. All receptors derive from a person between 18 and 65 years old who received the Ad26.COV2.S COVID-19 vaccine or a placebo.

V usage is TRBV4-2 and J usage is TRBJ2-1; a weak D match, TRBD2 (6 bases). Germline lookup yields CDR1 LGHNA and CDR2 YNFKEQ. V dropped 0 bases and J dropped 1 base, with 10 bases sitting between them. CDR3 size: 16 residues. The CDR3 loop is CASSQEGSGSYNEQFF. In DNA, the CDR3 is TGTGCCAGCAGCCAAGAAGGTAGCGGATCCTACAATGAGCAGTTCTTC.

The chain employs TRBV29-1 and TRBJ1-1; 7 nucleotides match TRBD1. V was clipped by 3 bases and J by 8 bases; unmatched bases: 15. Germline CDR1 reads SQVTM; CDR2 reads ANQGSEA. The CDR3 length is 15 residues. CDR3 amino acids: CSVESLAGQIIEAFF. DNA for the CDR3: TGCAGCGTTGAGTCCTTAGCGGGACAGATCATCGAAGCTTTCTTT.

The CDR3 reads CASSDGQSNEKLFF. The CDR3 DNA reads as TGTGCCAGCAGTGACGGACAGTCTAATGAAAAACTGTTTTTT. The chain couples TRBV2 to TRBJ1-4; possible D gene TRBD1, 6 bases. Trimming took 3 bases from V and 3 from J, leaving 8 bases between them. Germline V gene sequence: CDR1 SNHLY, CDR2 FYNNEI. CDR3 length equals 14 residues.

V and J are TRBV5-8 and TRBJ1-1; D possibly corresponds to TRBD1 (5 bases). V lost 6 bases and J 5 bases, leaving 20 bases between the germline ends. The germline gives CDR1 SGHTS, CDR2 YDEGEE. CDR3 length: 15 residues. The CDR3 loop is CASTQSWGIGTEAFF. The CDR3 DNA reads as TGTGCCAGCACCCAGTCCTGGGGGATTGGAACTGAAGCTTTCTTT.

V usage is TRBV5-5 and J usage is TRBJ1-1; no clear D gene. The CDR3 contains 14 residues. V dropped 5 bases and J dropped 0 bases, with 11 bases sitting between them. CDR1 is SGHKS, CDR2 YYEKEE, per germline (reference sequence). The CDR3, as DNA: TGTGCCAGCAGTTCAGACATACTGAACACTGAAGCTTTCTTT. It is translated as CASSSDILNTEAFF.

The chain couples TRBV27 to TRBJ2-1; D call uncertain. CDR3 length equals 15 residues. V was pared by 6 bases and J by 9 bases, with 21 bases between. Germline lookup yields CDR1 MNHEY and CDR2 SMNVEV (reference sequence). The CDR3 is CASSLVNAFVGEQFF. CDR3 bases: TGTGCCAGCAGCCTCGTTAACGCGTTCGTCGGTGAGCAGTTCTTC.

The CDR3, as DNA: TGCGCCAGCAGCTTGGAGCTCCTCGGGGGCGGGGAGCTGTTTTTT. Its protein product is CASSLELLGGGELFF. The V call is TRBV5-1, the J call TRBJ2-2; the D gene is possibly TRBD2 (6 bases). The CDR3 has 15 residues. The germline V and J ends were trimmed by 0 bases and 7 bases, with 13 bases remaining between them. CDR1 and CDR2 (germline): SGHRS, YFSETQ.

This chain links TRBV14 with TRBJ2-1; 7 bases line up with TRBD1. The germline V gene has CDR1 SGHDN and CDR2 FVKESK. This CDR3 region has 14 residues. With V trimmed by 3 bases and J by 7 bases, 6 bases remained unmatched. The CDR3 region is CASSQSKGANEQFF. The CDR3 region has the DNA TGTGCCAGCAGCCAGTCAAAGGGGGCGAATGAGCAGTTCTTC.

This sequence joins TRBV9 and TRBJ1-2; 11 bases match TRBD1. This CDR3 spans 16 amino acids. CDR1 and CDR2 from the germline V gene are SGDLS and YYNGEE. Trimming took 3 bases from V and 5 from J; bases not matched to a gene: 9. The CDR3: CASSAKGTGGRYGYTF. The CDR3 DNA follows: TGTGCCAGCAGCGCAAAAGGGACAGGGGGGCGATATGGCTACACCTTC.

This chain connects TRBV4-3 to TRBJ2-3; weak D call: TRBD2 (5 bases). Trimming removed 1 base at V and 1 base at J, with 15 bases between. CDR1 LGHNA and CDR2 YSLEER come from the germline V gene. This CDR3 has 17 residues. CDR3: CASSQGPRAVGTDTQYF. The CDR3 DNA reads TGCGCCAGCAGCCAAGGCCCGAGGGCGGTCGGCACAGATACGCAGTATTTT.

The gene calls are TRBV3-1 (or the pseudogene TRBV3-2) and TRBJ1-3; no clear D gene. Between the trimmed V and J ends, which lost 2 bases and 4 bases, there was a span of 6 bases. This CDR3 has 13 residues. Looked up from germline, CDR1 is LGHDT and CDR2 is YNNKEL (reference sequence). CDR3 bases: TGTGCCAGCAGCCAACCGGGAGGAAACACCATATATTTT. Amino acids: CASSQPGGNTIYF.

The chain is built from TRBV6-5 and TRBJ1-1, with D maybe TRBD1 (5 bases). V was pared by 6 bases and J by 4 bases, with 18 bases between. The CDR3 is made up of 15 amino acids. CDR1 and CDR2 (germline): MNHEY, SVGAGI. CDR3 bases: TGTGCCAGCAGACTCCAGGGTATAGGTCGCACTGAAGCTTTCTTT. Amino acid sequence: CASRLQGIGRTEAFF.

In this sample, this clone turned up once. V usage is TRBV6-5 and J usage is TRBJ1-1; D call uncertain. The germline CDR1 and CDR2 sequences are MNHEY and SVGAGI. There are 16 residues in the CDR3. The germline V and J ends were trimmed by 0 bases and 0 bases, with 11 bases remaining between them. The CDR3 here is CASSYSILLLNTEAFF. The DNA for the CDR3 is TGTGCCAGCAGTTACTCGATCTTACTCCTGAACACTGAAGCTTTCTTT.

The sample holds one count of this clone. The chain couples TRBV7-3 to TRBJ2-3; D uncertain. V lost 2 bases, J lost 2 bases, and 8 bases lay in between. This CDR3 comprises 14 residues. Germline V gives CDR1 SGHTA, CDR2 FQGTGA. Here the CDR3 reads CASSLDTNTDTQYF. CDR3 in DNA: TGTGCCAGCAGCTTAGACACCAACACAGATACGCAGTATTTT.

The chain combines TRBV6-2 or TRBV6-3 with TRBJ2-5, with D unresolved. The CDR3 has 11 residues. CDR1 is MNHEY, CDR2 SVGEGT, per germline. Trimming took off 2 bases at V and 5 bases at J, with 3 bases between the two ends. CDR3 nucleotides: TGTGCCAGCAGTTACGTTGAGACCCAGTACTTC. This translates into CASSYVETQYF.